Given below is one T cell receptor (beta chain) in context. Its antigen remains unknown. The repertoire was sequenced with immunoSEQ multiplex PCR; TCRdb's copy has only in-frame clones and lacks some. The sample lists about 63,000 clones, about 88% seen once, with roughly 0.69% in the top ten. Germline V gene sequence: CDR1 SGHDN, CDR2 FVKESK. The CDR3 has 14 amino acids. Trimming left V 2 bases short and J 7 bases short, with 12 bases between. This specimen belongs to a study of OX40 agonist ivuxolimab in advanced cancers. Study background: Clinicians treated patients with ivuxolimab, an agonistic anti-OX40 (CD134) antibody. The mean age was approximately 60 years, ranging from roughly 23 to 79, with 80% to 85% of participants male. Partial responses were achieved by three patients: one hepatocellular carcinoma, two cutaneous melanoma.

Study-wide findings and caveats: Both blood CD4+ and CD8+ T cells showed clonal growth by week 6 at 0.1 to 3.0 mg/kg.

The clonotype comes from an adult with an advanced solid tumor such as melanoma, head and neck, liver or kidney cancer. The sequencing here drew on CD4+ or CD8+ T cells sorted from blood, taken in a trial of the OX40 agonist ivuxolimab. The V and J genes are TRBV14 and TRBJ1-5; D gene uncertain. Written as DNA, the CDR3 is TGTGCCAGCAGCCAATTCCAGGAGGGACAGCCCCAGCATTTT. Protein: CASSQFQEGQPQHF.